This TCR beta chain was captured in a study of blood T cell repertoires in COVID-19. Repertoires were generated with immunoSEQ multiplex PCR, while TCRdb's copy carries only in-frame clones and drops some. The data contain over 55,000 clones, more than 70% of them seen just once; the ten biggest clones take up around 5%. The length of the CDR3 is 14 residues. CDR1 and CDR2 from the germline V gene are MNHEY and SMNVEV (reference sequence). The V end lost 3 bases, the J end lost 2 bases, and 8 bases lay between the germline ends. The TCR was taken from a man in his fifties or sixties with active COVID-19. This chain links TRBV27 with TRBJ1-5; the D gene is possibly TRBD1 (5 bases). The source material was peripheral blood. The CDR3 region is CASSLAGGNQPQHF. CDR3 nucleotides: TGTGCCAGCAGTTTGGCGGGGGGCAATCAGCCCCAGCATTTT.